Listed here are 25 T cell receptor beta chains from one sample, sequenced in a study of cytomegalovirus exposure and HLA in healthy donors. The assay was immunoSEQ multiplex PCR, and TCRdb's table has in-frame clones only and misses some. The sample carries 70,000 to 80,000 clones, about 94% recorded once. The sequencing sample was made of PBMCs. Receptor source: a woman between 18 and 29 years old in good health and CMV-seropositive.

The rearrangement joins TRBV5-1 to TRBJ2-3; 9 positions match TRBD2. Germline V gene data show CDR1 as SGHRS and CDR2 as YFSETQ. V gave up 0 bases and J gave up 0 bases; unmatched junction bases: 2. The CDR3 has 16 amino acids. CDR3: CASSLELAGSTDTQYF. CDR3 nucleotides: TGCGCCAGCAGCTTGGAGCTAGCGGGGAGCACAGATACGCAGTATTTT.

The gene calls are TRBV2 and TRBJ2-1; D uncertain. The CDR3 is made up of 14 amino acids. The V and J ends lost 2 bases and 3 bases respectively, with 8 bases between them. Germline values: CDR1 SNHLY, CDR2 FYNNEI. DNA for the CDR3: TGTGCCAGCAGTGAATTAGCCAGCTACAATGAGCAGTTCTTC. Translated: CASSELASYNEQFF.

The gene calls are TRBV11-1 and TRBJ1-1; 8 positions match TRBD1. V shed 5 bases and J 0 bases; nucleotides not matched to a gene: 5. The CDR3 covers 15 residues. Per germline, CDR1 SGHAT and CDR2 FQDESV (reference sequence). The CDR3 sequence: CASSRGTGLNTEAFF. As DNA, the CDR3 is TGTGCCAGCAGCCGAGGGACAGGTCTGAACACTGAAGCTTTCTTT.

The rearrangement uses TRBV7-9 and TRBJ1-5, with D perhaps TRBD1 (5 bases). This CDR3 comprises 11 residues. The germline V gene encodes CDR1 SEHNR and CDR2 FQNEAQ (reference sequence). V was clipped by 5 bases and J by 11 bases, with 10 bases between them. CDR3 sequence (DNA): TGTGCCAGCAGCGAAGGGGAAGCCCAGCATTTT. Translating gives CASSEGEAQHF.

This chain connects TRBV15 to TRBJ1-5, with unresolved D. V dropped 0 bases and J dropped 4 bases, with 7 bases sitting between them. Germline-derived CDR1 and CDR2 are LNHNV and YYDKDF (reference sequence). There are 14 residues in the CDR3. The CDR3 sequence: CATSRDPGNQPQHF. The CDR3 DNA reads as TGTGCCACCAGCAGAGACCCCGGGAATCAGCCCCAGCATTTT.

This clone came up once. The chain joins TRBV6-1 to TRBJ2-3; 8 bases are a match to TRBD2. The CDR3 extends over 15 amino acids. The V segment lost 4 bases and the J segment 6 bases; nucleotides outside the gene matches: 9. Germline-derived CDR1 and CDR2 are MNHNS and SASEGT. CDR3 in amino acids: CASSVIAGRADTQYF. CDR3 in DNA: TGTGCCAGCAGTGTTATAGCGGGGCGTGCGGATACGCAGTATTTT.

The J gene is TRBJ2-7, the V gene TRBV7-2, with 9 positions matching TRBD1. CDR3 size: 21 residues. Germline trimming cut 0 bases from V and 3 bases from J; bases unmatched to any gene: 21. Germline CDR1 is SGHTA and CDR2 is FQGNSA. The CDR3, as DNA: TGTGCCAGCAGCTTAGCTCACCCGGGACAGGGTTTAGTAGGATCCTACTACGAGCAGTACTTC. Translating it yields CASSLAHPGQGLVGSYYEQYF.

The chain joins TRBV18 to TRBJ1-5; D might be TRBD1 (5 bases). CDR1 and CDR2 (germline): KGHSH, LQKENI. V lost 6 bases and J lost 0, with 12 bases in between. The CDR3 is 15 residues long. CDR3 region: CASSLGQNSNQPQHF. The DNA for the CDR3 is TGTGCCAGCTCTCTGGGGCAGAATAGCAATCAGCCCCAGCATTTT.

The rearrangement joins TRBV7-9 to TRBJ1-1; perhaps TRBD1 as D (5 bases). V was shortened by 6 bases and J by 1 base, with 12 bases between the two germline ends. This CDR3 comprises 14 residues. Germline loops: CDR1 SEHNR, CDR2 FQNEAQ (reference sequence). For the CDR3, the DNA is TGTGCCAGCAGTTTCCTGACAGCGAACACTGAAGCTTTCTTT. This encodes CASSFLTANTEAFF. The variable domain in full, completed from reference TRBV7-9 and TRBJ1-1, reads DTGVSQNPRHKITKRGQNVTFRCDPISEHNRLYWYRQTLGQGPEFLTYFQNEAQLEKSRLLSDRFSAERPKGSFSTLEIQRTEQGDSAMYLCASSFLTANTEAFFGQGTRLTVV.

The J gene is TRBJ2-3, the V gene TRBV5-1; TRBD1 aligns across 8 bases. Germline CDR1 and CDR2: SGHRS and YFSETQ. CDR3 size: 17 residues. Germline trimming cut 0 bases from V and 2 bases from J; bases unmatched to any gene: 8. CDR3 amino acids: CASSLDGQGDITDTQYF. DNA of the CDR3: TGCGCCAGCAGCTTGGATGGACAGGGAGATATCACAGATACGCAGTATTTT.

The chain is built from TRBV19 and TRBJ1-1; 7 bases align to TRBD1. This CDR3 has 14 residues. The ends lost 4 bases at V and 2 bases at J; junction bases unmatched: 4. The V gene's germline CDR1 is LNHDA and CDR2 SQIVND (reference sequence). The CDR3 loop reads CASSNRGPNTEAFF. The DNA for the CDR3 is TGTGCCAGTAGTAACAGGGGTCCTAACACTGAAGCTTTCTTT.

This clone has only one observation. CDR3 protein: CASSLVYVLAGEELQETQYF. CDR3 sequence (DNA): TGTGCCAGCAGCTTGGTTTATGTACTAGCGGGGGAAGAACTACAAGAGACCCAGTACTTC. The chain links TRBV5-8 to TRBJ2-5; TRBD2 agrees at 11 bases. Germline V gene sequence: CDR1 SGHTS, CDR2 YDEGEE. J gave up 2 bases and V 0 bases, and 15 bases lay outside the gene matches. CDR3 length: 20 amino acids.

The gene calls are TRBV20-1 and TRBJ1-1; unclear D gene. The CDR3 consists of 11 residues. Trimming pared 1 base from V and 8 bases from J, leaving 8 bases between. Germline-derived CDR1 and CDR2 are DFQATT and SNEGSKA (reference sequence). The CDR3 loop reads CSARGAGEAFF. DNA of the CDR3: TGCAGTGCTAGAGGAGCCGGGGAAGCTTTCTTT.

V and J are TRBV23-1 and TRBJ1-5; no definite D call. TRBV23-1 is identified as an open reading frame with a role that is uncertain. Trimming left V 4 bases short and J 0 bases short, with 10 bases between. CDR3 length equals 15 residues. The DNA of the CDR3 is TGCGCCAGCAGTCTCGCAGACTATAGCAATCAGCCCCAGCATTTT. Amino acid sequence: CASSLADYSNQPQHF.

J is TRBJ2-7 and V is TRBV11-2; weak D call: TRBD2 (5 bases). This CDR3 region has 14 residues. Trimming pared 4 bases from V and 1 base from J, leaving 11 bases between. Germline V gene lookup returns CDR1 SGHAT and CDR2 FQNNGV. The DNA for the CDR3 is TGTGCCAGCAGCTCGTCTCGGGGTTCCTACGAGCAGTACTTC. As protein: CASSSSRGSYEQYF.

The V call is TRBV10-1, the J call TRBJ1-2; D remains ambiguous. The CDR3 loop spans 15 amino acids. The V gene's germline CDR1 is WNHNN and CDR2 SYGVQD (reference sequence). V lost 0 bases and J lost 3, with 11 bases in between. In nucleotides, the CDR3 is TGCGCCAGCAGTGAGTCCGTAGACGGGGACTATGGCTACACCTTC. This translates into CASSESVDGDYGYTF.

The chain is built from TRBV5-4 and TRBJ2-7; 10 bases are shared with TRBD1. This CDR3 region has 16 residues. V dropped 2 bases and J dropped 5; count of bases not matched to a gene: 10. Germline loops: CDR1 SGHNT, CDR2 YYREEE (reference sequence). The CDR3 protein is CASSLPGQGERHEQYF. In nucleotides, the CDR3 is TGTGCCAGCAGCTTACCCGGACAGGGGGAGCGACACGAGCAGTACTTC.

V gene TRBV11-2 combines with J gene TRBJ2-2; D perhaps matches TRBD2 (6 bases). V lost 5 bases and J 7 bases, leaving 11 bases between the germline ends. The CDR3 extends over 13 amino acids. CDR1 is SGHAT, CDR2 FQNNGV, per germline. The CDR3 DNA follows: TGTGCCAGCAGCCCGGCGGGACGCGGGGAGCTGTTTTTT. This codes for CASSPAGRGELFF.

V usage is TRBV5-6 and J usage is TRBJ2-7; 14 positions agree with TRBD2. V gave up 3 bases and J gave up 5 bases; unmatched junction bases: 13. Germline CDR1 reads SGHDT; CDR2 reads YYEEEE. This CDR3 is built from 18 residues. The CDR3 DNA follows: TGTGCCAGCAGCTCGGGACAGGGACTAGCGGGAGTTCGTGACGAGCAGTACTTC. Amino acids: CASSSGQGLAGVRDEQYF.

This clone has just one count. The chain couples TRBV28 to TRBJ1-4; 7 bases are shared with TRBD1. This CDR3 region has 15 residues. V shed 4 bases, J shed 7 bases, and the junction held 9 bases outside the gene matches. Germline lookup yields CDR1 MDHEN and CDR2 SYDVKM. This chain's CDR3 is CASSSTGVKGEKLFF. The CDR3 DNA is TGTGCCAGCAGTTCCACAGGGGTAAAGGGTGAAAAACTGTTTTTT.

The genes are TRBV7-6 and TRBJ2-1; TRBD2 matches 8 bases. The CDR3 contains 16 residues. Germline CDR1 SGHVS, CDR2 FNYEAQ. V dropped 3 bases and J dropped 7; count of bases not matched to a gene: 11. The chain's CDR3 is CASSFLAGEQLNEQFF. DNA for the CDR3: TGTGCCAGCAGCTTCCTAGCGGGCGAGCAGTTGAATGAGCAGTTCTTC.

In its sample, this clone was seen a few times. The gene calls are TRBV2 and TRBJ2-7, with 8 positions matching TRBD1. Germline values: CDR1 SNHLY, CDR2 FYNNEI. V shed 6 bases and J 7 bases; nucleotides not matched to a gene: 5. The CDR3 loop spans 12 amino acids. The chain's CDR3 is CASRRTGWEQYF. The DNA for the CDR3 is TGTGCCAGCAGAAGGACAGGGTGGGAGCAGTACTTC. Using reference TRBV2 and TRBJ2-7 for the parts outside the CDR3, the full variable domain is EPEVTQTPSHQVTQMGQEVILRCVPISNHLYFYWYRQILGQKVEFLVSFYNNEISEKSEIFDDQFSVERPDGSNFTLKIRSTKLEDSAMYFCASRRTGWEQYFGPGTRLTVT.

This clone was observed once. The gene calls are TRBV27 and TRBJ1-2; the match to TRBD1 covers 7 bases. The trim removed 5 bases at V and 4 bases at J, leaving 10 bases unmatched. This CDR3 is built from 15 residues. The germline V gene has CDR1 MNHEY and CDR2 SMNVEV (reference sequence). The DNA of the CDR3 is TGTGCCAGCAGTCCGCGACCGGGACAGAGCTATGGCTACACCTTC. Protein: CASSPRPGQSYGYTF.

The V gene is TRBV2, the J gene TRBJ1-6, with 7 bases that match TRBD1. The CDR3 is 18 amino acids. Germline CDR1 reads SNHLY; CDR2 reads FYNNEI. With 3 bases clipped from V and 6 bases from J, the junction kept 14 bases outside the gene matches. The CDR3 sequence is CASSDANSQGDSNSPLHF. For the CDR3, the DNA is TGTGCCAGCAGTGATGCGAATAGCCAGGGGGACTCTAATTCACCCCTCCACTTT. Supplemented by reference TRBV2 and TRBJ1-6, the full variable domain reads EPEVTQTPSHQVTQMGQEVILRCVPISNHLYFYWYRQILGQKVEFLVSFYNNEISEKSEIFDDQFSVERPDGSNFTLKIRSTKLEDSAMYFCASSDANSQGDSNSPLHFGNGTRLTVT.

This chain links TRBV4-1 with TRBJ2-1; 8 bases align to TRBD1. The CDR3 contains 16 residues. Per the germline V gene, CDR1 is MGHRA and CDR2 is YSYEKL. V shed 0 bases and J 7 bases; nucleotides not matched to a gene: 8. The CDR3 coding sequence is TGCGCCAGCAGCCAAGATGAGACAGGGGTTCGGAATGAGCAGTTCTTC. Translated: CASSQDETGVRNEQFF.